The 31 T cell receptor beta chains given below trace back to one sample, sequenced in a study of blood T cells in healthy people across ages. A second 7 to 11 cycle PCR used barcoded and J-beta primers. TCRdb passed the 5' RACE reads through MiXCR, listing each CDR3 protein once. The sample has around 700,000 distinct CDR3 sequences, roughly 25% seen once. The same data also contributed to another study, on T cells of mothers and their children.

The sequenced sample was blood. The source is a boy aged 5 to 17 in good health.

The chain employs TRBV19 and TRBJ2-1, with D perhaps matching TRBD1 (6 bases). CDR3 size: 13 residues. Trimming shortened V by 7 bases and J by 1 base, and 8 bases separated the two germline ends. Germline V gene sequence: CDR1 LNHDA, CDR2 SQIVND (reference sequence). This CDR3 is CASIDRSYNEQFF. CDR3 nucleotides: TGTGCCAGTATCGACAGGTCCTACAATGAGCAGTTCTTC.

This clonotype was found a few times. V usage is TRBV5-1 and J usage is TRBJ1-6; 8 nucleotides align to TRBD1. V gave up 4 bases and J gave up 10 bases; unmatched junction bases: 4. In germline, CDR1 is SGHRS, CDR2 YFSETQ. This CDR3 has 13 amino acids. CDR3 nucleotides: TGCGCCAGCAGCCGGGACAGGAGCTCACCCCTCCACTTT. This encodes CASSRDRSSPLHF.

This clonotype showed up just a few times. The DNA of the CDR3 is TGCGCCAGCAGCTTCGAACAGGGGACAAATAACTATGGCTACACCTTC. This sequence encodes CASSFEQGTNNYGYTF. V usage is TRBV5-1 and J usage is TRBJ1-2; TRBD1 matches at 7 bases. This CDR3 comprises 16 residues. The germline V gene has CDR1 SGHRS and CDR2 YFSETQ. J gave up 1 base and V 2 bases, and 8 bases lay outside the gene matches.

The CDR3 nucleotides are TGTGCCAGCAGCAATGGGGGGGCCTCCTACAATGAGCAGTTCTTC. Translated: CASSNGGASYNEQFF. The chain is built from TRBV7-6 and TRBJ2-1; a possible D gene is TRBD2 (7 bases). Germline V gene data show CDR1 as SGHVS and CDR2 as FNYEAQ. CDR3 length: 15 amino acids. V was shortened by 5 bases and J by 0 bases, with 11 bases between the two germline ends.

This clonotype was detected a few times. This chain joins TRBV25-1 and TRBJ2-1, with D possibly matching TRBD2 (5 bases). Germline CDR1 reads MGHDK; CDR2 reads SYGVNS. The CDR3 contains 12 residues. V was pared by 2 bases and J by 10 bases, with 9 bases between. As DNA, the CDR3 is TGTGCCAGCAGTGAACCCCCGGGGGAGCAGTTCTTC. It specifies CASSEPPGEQFF.

The chain combines TRBV20-1 with TRBJ2-2; 9 bases agree with TRBD2. This CDR3 region has 16 residues. Germline V gives CDR1 DFQATT, CDR2 SNEGSKA (reference sequence). V was pared by 0 bases and J by 7 bases, with 9 bases of the junction left unmatched. CDR3: CSARDLREGRIGELFF. CDR3 bases: TGCAGTGCTAGAGATTTGCGGGAGGGCCGTATCGGGGAGCTGTTTTTT.

This clonotype was counted between two and nine times. The rearrangement uses TRBV15 and TRBJ1-3; D perhaps matches TRBD1 (5 bases). Germline loops: CDR1 LNHNV, CDR2 YYDKDF (reference sequence). V was shortened by 0 bases and J by 2 bases, with 11 bases between the two germline ends. This CDR3 is 16 amino acids long. The chain's CDR3 is CATSRDRQRTGNTIYF. The CDR3, as DNA: TGTGCCACCAGCAGAGACAGACAGAGAACTGGAAACACCATATATTTT. Combining the CDR3 with reference TRBV15 and TRBJ1-3 gives the whole variable domain DAMVIQNPRYQVTQFGKPVTLSCSQTLNHNVMYWYQQKSSQAPKLLFHYYDKDFNNEADTPDNFQSRRPNTSFCFLDIRSPGLGDTAMYLCATSRDRQRTGNTIYFGEGSWLTVV.

The chain recombines TRBV5-1 with TRBJ2-7, with 8 bases that match TRBD1. The germline CDR1 and CDR2 sequences are SGHRS and YFSETQ. There are 16 residues in the CDR3. Germline trimming cut 2 bases from V and 4 bases from J; bases unmatched to any gene: 11. This CDR3 reads CASSLSGGLPPYEQYF. CDR3 DNA: TGCGCCAGCAGCTTATCAGGGGGCTTACCTCCTTACGAGCAGTACTTC.

The chain combines TRBV28 with TRBJ2-3; tentative D call: TRBD1 (5 bases). The CDR3 is 16 amino acids. V was cut by 2 bases and J by 0 bases, with 12 bases left in between. CDR1 is MDHEN, CDR2 SYDVKM, per germline. The CDR3 DNA sequence: TGTGCCAGCAGTTTAGGGCAGGGTTTAAGCACAGATACGCAGTATTTT. Its translation is CASSLGQGLSTDTQYF.

The chain has TRBV6-5 and TRBJ1-1, with D unclear. Germline CDR1 reads MNHEY; CDR2 reads SVGAGI. Trimming shortened V by 4 bases and J by 0 bases, and 6 bases separated the two germline ends. The CDR3 has 13 residues. In nucleotides, the CDR3 is TGTGCCAGCAGTTGGCAGCTGAACACTGAAGCTTTCTTT. Its translation is CASSWQLNTEAFF.

This CDR3 is CASSVGTDTEAFF. The CDR3 DNA is TGTGCCAGCAGTGTCGGGACAGACACTGAAGCTTTCTTT. The V gene is TRBV25-1, the J gene TRBJ1-1, with TRBD1 matching 7 bases. Germline V gives CDR1 MGHDK, CDR2 SYGVNS. This CDR3 comprises 13 residues. V trimming: 4 bases; J trimming: 3 bases; junction bases outside the gene matches: 2. The complete variable domain, with remaining parts taken from reference TRBV25-1 and TRBJ1-1, reads EADIYQTPRYLVIGTGKKITLECSQTMGHDKMYWYQQDPGMELHLIHYSYGVNSTEKGDLSSESTVSRIRTEHFPLTLESARPSHTSQYLCASSVGTDTEAFFGQGTRLTVV.

This clonotype came up a few times. The V gene is TRBV20-1, the J gene TRBJ1-3; D not certain. The CDR3 sequence is 13 residues long. Trimming stripped 1 base from V and 1 base from J, with 5 bases between. The germline gives CDR1 DFQATT, CDR2 SNEGSKA (reference sequence). The CDR3 loop reads CSARVGSGNTIYF. DNA of the CDR3: TGCAGTGCTAGAGTTGGGTCTGGAAACACCATATATTTT.

The CDR3 region is CASSDRQSQETQYF. The DNA for the CDR3 is TGTGCCAGTAGTGACCGACAGAGCCAAGAGACCCAGTACTTC. The gene calls are TRBV19 and TRBJ2-5; D might be TRBD1 (5 bases). This CDR3 is built from 14 residues. Germline V gene lookup returns CDR1 LNHDA and CDR2 SQIVND (reference sequence). Trimming stripped 5 bases from V and 1 base from J, with 11 bases between.

This chain joins TRBV5-1 and TRBJ2-2, with 10 bases matching TRBD2. Germline-derived CDR1 and CDR2 are SGHRS and YFSETQ. This CDR3 has 19 amino acids. The trim removed 4 bases at V and 1 base at J, leaving 13 bases unmatched. The CDR3 region is CASSLGIRTSGRNTGELFF. The CDR3 DNA is TGCGCCAGCAGCCTGGGAATCCGGACTAGCGGTAGGAACACCGGGGAGCTGTTTTTT. Drawing the rest from reference TRBV5-1 and TRBJ2-2, the complete variable domain is KAGVTQTPRYLIKTRGQQVTLSCSPISGHRSVSWYQQTPGQGLQFLFEYFSETQRNKGNFPGRFSGRQFSNSRSEMNVSTLELGDSALYLCASSLGIRTSGRNTGELFFGEGSRLTVL.

J is TRBJ2-6 and V is TRBV7-9; TRBD1 matches at 8 bases. Trimming at V came to 5 bases and at J to 1 base, leaving 19 bases not matched to a gene. The CDR3 totals 21 residues. CDR1 and CDR2 (germline): SEHNR, FQNEAQ (reference sequence). This chain's CDR3 is CASSPPPGQEEPGSGANVLTF. The CDR3 coding sequence is TGTGCCAGCAGCCCCCCCCCGGGACAGGAAGAACCCGGGTCTGGGGCCAACGTCCTGACTTTC.

The rearrangement joins TRBV6-5 to TRBJ2-3, with D unresolved. The CDR3 contains 13 residues. Deletions cut 2 bases from V and 1 base from J, with 4 bases between. Germline lookup yields CDR1 MNHEY and CDR2 SVGAGI. DNA for the CDR3: TGTGCCAGCAGTTACGCTCGCACAGATACGCAGTATTTT. Translating it yields CASSYARTDTQYF.

The chain uses TRBV5-1 and TRBJ2-1, with 7 bases aligning to TRBD2. The CDR3 is 12 amino acids. Per the germline V gene, CDR1 is SGHRS and CDR2 is YFSETQ. V was pared by 5 bases and J by 8 bases, with 4 bases of the junction left unmatched. CDR3 nucleotides: TGCGCCAGCAGGGGGGGGTCGGATGAGCAGTTCTTC. This translates into CASRGGSDEQFF. The whole variable domain, remainder taken from reference TRBV5-1 and TRBJ2-1, is KAGVTQTPRYLIKTRGQQVTLSCSPISGHRSVSWYQQTPGQGLQFLFEYFSETQRNKGNFPGRFSGRQFSNSRSEMNVSTLELGDSALYLCASRGGSDEQFFGPGTRLTVL.

This clonotype was observed a handful of times. The chain joins TRBV6-2 or TRBV6-3 to TRBJ2-5; 8 positions match TRBD1. After removal of 4 bases from V and 6 bases from J, the junction contained 10 bases not matched to a gene. Germline V CDR1 and CDR2: MNHEY, SVGEGT. The CDR3 has 15 residues. The CDR3 sequence: CASSLAGQGLKTQYF. In DNA form, the CDR3 reads TGTGCCAGCAGTTTGGCCGGACAGGGCCTAAAGACCCAGTACTTC.

This clonotype has just a few counts. The chain joins TRBV4-1 to TRBJ1-4; TRBD1 matches 7 bases. Losses at the gene ends were 4 bases for V and 6 bases for J; bases not matched to a gene: 8. The CDR3 contains 15 residues. The germline CDR1 and CDR2 sequences are MGHRA and YSYEKL. The CDR3 spells CASSLQGVADEKLFF. The CDR3 region has the DNA TGCGCCAGCAGCCTCCAGGGGGTTGCGGATGAAAAACTGTTTTTT.

This clonotype was recorded a few times. V is TRBV6-2 or TRBV6-3 and J is TRBJ2-3, with 9 bases lining up with TRBD2. CDR1 is MNHEY and CDR2 is SVGEGT in the germline V gene. Germline trimming cut 6 bases from V and 10 bases from J; bases unmatched to any gene: 14. CDR3 size: 15 residues. The CDR3 DNA reads as TGTGCCAGCAGCCCGAGCATGGCGGGGGGGCGTCCGCAGTATTTT. Amino acid sequence: CASSPSMAGGRPQYF.

The CDR3, as DNA: TGTGCCAGCAGTGAATTTGGGGGGAACGAGCAGTACTTC. Translating gives CASSEFGGNEQYF. V usage is TRBV2 and J usage is TRBJ2-7, with a weak D call TRBD2 (6 bases). The CDR3 length is 13 residues. CDR1 and CDR2 (germline): SNHLY, FYNNEI. Deletions cut 2 bases from V and 5 bases from J, with 10 bases between. Variable domain in full (rest from reference TRBV2 and TRBJ2-7): EPEVTQTPSHQVTQMGQEVILRCVPISNHLYFYWYRQILGQKVEFLVSFYNNEISEKSEIFDDQFSVERPDGSNFTLKIRSTKLEDSAMYFCASSEFGGNEQYFGPGTRLTVT.

The chain joins TRBV5-1 to TRBJ2-5, with D maybe TRBD1 (5 bases). V dropped 4 bases and J dropped 3 bases, with 10 bases sitting between them. In germline, CDR1 is SGHRS, CDR2 YFSETQ. The CDR3 totals 13 residues. In DNA form, the CDR3 reads TGCGCCAGCAGCCCCCAGGGCGAAGAGACCCAGTACTTC. This codes for CASSPQGEETQYF.

This chain uses TRBV20-1 with TRBJ2-5; possibly TRBD1 or TRBD2 for D (5 bases each). The germline gives CDR1 DFQATT, CDR2 SNEGSKA (reference sequence). This CDR3 spans 17 amino acids. Trimming left V 6 bases short and J 4 bases short, with 27 bases between. CDR3 protein: CSAHQSIRVFGGETQYF. The CDR3 coding sequence is TGCAGTGCCCATCAATCTATCAGGGTCTTTGGGGGAGAGACCCAGTACTTC.

The chain uses TRBV4-1 and TRBJ2-5; 10 bases map to TRBD2. This CDR3 contains 16 residues. V lost 1 base, J lost 11 bases, and 13 bases stayed unmatched. Germline CDR1 is MGHRA and CDR2 is YSYEKL. CDR3 in DNA: TGCGCCAGCAGCCAAGCGGTCCTAGCGGGAGCTATGGAGCAGTACTTC. This encodes CASSQAVLAGAMEQYF.

This chain uses TRBV28 with TRBJ2-1, with 9 bases matching TRBD1. The DNA end is a closer match to TRBJ2-7, so the J assignment may be wrong. Germline lookup yields CDR1 MDHEN and CDR2 SYDVKM. This CDR3 has 15 residues. This CDR3 is CASSSQYRGHYEQYF. Here the CDR3 DNA reads TGTGCCAGCAGTTCCCAATACAGGGGGCACTACGAGCAGTACTTC.

This clonotype was detected only a few times. The J gene is TRBJ2-1, the V gene TRBV12-3 or TRBV12-4; D is unclear. The CDR3 covers 14 residues. Trimming shortened V by 1 base and J by 6 bases, and 10 bases separated the two germline ends. CDR3: CASSLGPTVNEQFF. In DNA form, the CDR3 reads TGTGCCAGCAGTTTAGGTCCTACCGTCAATGAGCAGTTCTTC.

A few counts support this clonotype. This sequence joins TRBV9 and TRBJ2-1; 10 nucleotides align to TRBD2. The CDR3 is 14 amino acids. Germline V gives CDR1 SGDLS, CDR2 YYNGEE. V was pared by 7 bases and J by 9 bases, with 10 bases of the junction left unmatched. The CDR3 DNA sequence: TGTGCCAGCGGAGGGGGTAGCGGGGGGAGTGAGCAGTTCTTC. This encodes CASGGGSGGSEQFF.

This clonotype was observed a handful of times. V usage is TRBV5-6 and J usage is TRBJ2-4; D unresolved. The CDR3 totals 13 residues. Trimming cost V 3 bases and J 2 bases, with 6 bases left between them. Germline loops: CDR1 SGHDT, CDR2 YYEEEE. CDR3 DNA sequence: TGTGCCAGCAGCTATTTAACCAAAAACATTCAGTACTTC. Encoded protein: CASSYLTKNIQYF.

This chain joins TRBV20-1 and TRBJ1-1, with no clear D. The CDR3 loop spans 16 amino acids. The ends were cut back, 0 bases at V and 0 bases at J, with 14 bases in the middle. CDR1 is DFQATT and CDR2 is SNEGSKA in the germline V gene (reference sequence). The CDR3 nucleotides are TGCAGTGCTAGAGATTTGGCATCCTTAATGAACACTGAAGCTTTCTTT. As protein: CSARDLASLMNTEAFF.

The chain uses TRBV12-3 or TRBV12-4 and TRBJ2-1; 8 nucleotides align to TRBD1. J lost 3 bases, V lost 5 bases, and 9 bases had no gene match. The CDR3 runs to 16 residues. In nucleotides, the CDR3 is TGTGCCAGCAGTCGGCTGGGACAGGTGAACTACAATGAGCAGTTCTTC. It specifies CASSRLGQVNYNEQFF.

This clonotype was detected only a few times. V gene TRBV5-1 combines with J gene TRBJ2-3; TRBD2 matches at 7 bases. The CDR3 totals 14 residues. V trimming: 6 bases; J trimming: 2 bases; junction bases outside the gene matches: 6. Germline CDR1 is SGHRS and CDR2 is YFSETQ. CDR3: CASIASGPTDTQYF. In DNA, the CDR3 is TGCGCCAGCATCGCTAGCGGCCCCACAGATACGCAGTATTTT.